These T cell receptor beta chains were read from a single sample in a study of blood T cell repertoires in COVID-19. Sequenced by immunoSEQ multiplex PCR; TCRdb stores in-frame clones only, minus some. The sample shows 30,000 to 40,000 clones, 79% of them seen only once. The source material was peripheral blood. These receptors all stem from a man between 65 and 85 years old with acute or convalescent COVID-19. The CDR3 runs from the conserved cysteine through the conserved F or W. Fields, in order: clone size, J gene, V gene, D gene, CDR3 protein, CDR3 DNA. The D gene is left open where the match is weak. Only part of the rows carry a size: once, few, many, or a class if the clone is expanded.

>-|TRBJ1-1|TRBV12-3/TRBV12-4|-
CASSRGRDTEAFF
TGTGCCAGCAGCCGAGGGCGAGACACTGAAGCTTTCTTT
>-|TRBJ2-7|TRBV6-5|TRBD2
CASSYDRLAGNEQYF
TGTGCCAGCAGTTACGACCGACTAGCGGGAAACGAGCAGTACTTC
>-|TRBJ2-1|TRBV10-3|-
CAAGMGSSYNEQFF
TGTGCCGCCGGGATGGGGAGCTCCTACAATGAGCAGTTCTTC
>-|TRBJ2-7|TRBV7-9|-
CASSPPNKDFSYEQYF
TGTGCCAGCAGCCCACCCAACAAAGACTTCTCCTACGAGCAGTACTTC
>-|TRBJ2-1|TRBV15|TRBD2
CATSRALAGGDEQFF
TGTGCCACCAGCAGAGCCCTAGCGGGAGGTGATGAGCAGTTCTTC
>-|TRBJ1-2|TRBV24-1|-
CATSGPGHAEDYGYTF
TGTGCCACCAGTGGCCCGGGACACGCAGAGGACTATGGCTACACCTTC
>-|TRBJ2-1|TRBV3-1/TRBV3-2|-
CASSPGSWGNEQFF
TGTGCCAGCAGCCCCGGGAGTTGGGGCAATGAGCAGTTCTTC
>-|TRBJ2-7|TRBV2|TRBD2
CASSEREAYEQYF
TGTGCCAGCAGTGAGCGGGAGGCCTACGAGCAGTACTTC
>-|TRBJ2-7|TRBV28|TRBD2
CASSYLAGANGEQYF
TGTGCCAGCAGTTACCTAGCGGGGGCTAACGGGGAGCAGTACTTC
>once|TRBJ2-3|TRBV14|-
CASSQESPGTDTQYF
TGTGCCAGCAGCCAAGAGTCTCCCGGGACAGATACGCAGTATTTT
>few|TRBJ2-7|TRBV29-1|-
CSVARGGAEQYF
TGCAGCGTTGCCCGTGGGGGGGCCGAGCAGTACTTC
>once|TRBJ1-1|TRBV18|TRBD1
CASSPGQGMNTEAFF
TGTGCCAGCTCACCAGGACAGGGAATGAACACTGAAGCTTTCTTT
>-|TRBJ2-1|TRBV3-1/TRBV3-2|TRBD1
CASSRGTGGGNEQFF
TGTGCCAGCAGCCGAGGGACAGGGGGCGGGAATGAGCAGTTCTTC
>-|TRBJ1-4|TRBV27|TRBD1
CASSRQGGEKLFF
TGTGCCAGCAGTAGACAGGGGGGTGAAAAACTGTTTTTT
>once|TRBJ2-2|TRBV18|TRBD1
CASSPAPWTGVMPGELFF
TGTGCCAGCTCACCAGCCCCCTGGACAGGGGTTATGCCCGGGGAGCTGTTTTTT
>-|TRBJ2-3|TRBV7-3|TRBD2
CASSHGGSGSADTQYF
TGTGCCAGCAGCCACGGGGGTAGCGGGAGCGCGGATACGCAGTATTTT
>-|TRBJ2-5|TRBV5-6|TRBD2
CASSRTSAHWETQYF
TGTGCCAGCAGCCGGACTAGCGCCCACTGGGAGACCCAGTACTTC
>-|TRBJ1-3|TRBV18|TRBD1
CASAKRTGGEGNTIYF
TGTGCCAGCGCTAAACGGACAGGGGGCGAAGGAAACACCATATATTTT
>-|TRBJ2-1|TRBV7-3|-
CASSSTGDNEQFF
TGTGCCAGCAGCTCCACCGGGGACAATGAGCAGTTCTTC
>-|TRBJ2-7|TRBV9|TRBD2
CASSVEAGTIEQYF
TGTGCCAGCAGCGTAGAAGCGGGAACTATAGAGCAGTACTTC
>-|TRBJ1-5|TRBV4-1|-
CASSQGGGQTPFRPQHF
TGCGCCAGCAGCCAAGGGGGGGGACAAACCCCATTCCGGCCCCAGCATTTT
>-|TRBJ2-3|TRBV5-3|-
CARSLFPGVQGTQYF
TGTGCCAGAAGCTTGTTTCCGGGAGTGCAGGGTACGCAGTATTTT
>-|TRBJ1-5|TRBV4-1|-
CASSQDQGGQPQHF
TGCGCCAGCAGCCAAGACCAGGGCGGTCAGCCCCAGCATTTT
>-|TRBJ2-3|TRBV13|-
CASSLLVTDTQYF
TGTGCCAGCAGCCTCCTCGTAACAGATACGCAGTATTTT
>-|TRBJ1-2|TRBV19|TRBD1
CASRDGTVHTF
TGTGCCAGTAGGGACGGGACAGTCCACACCTTC
>few|TRBJ1-5|TRBV18|TRBD1
CASSSGQVRNQPQHF
TGTGCCAGCTCATCCGGACAGGTCCGCAATCAGCCCCAGCATTTT
>once|TRBJ2-1|TRBV11-1|TRBD1
CASRRQGADEQFF
TGTGCCAGCCGCCGGCAGGGGGCGGATGAGCAGTTCTTC
>-|TRBJ2-7|TRBV4-3|TRBD2
CASSQGAGVVGGEQYF
TGCGCCAGCAGCCAGGGCGCGGGAGTGGTTGGTGGAGAGCAGTACTTC
>-|TRBJ1-1|TRBV15|TRBD1
CATSRYGTAEAFF
TGTGCCACCAGCCGTTACGGGACAGCTGAAGCTTTCTTT
>-|TRBJ2-1|TRBV7-2|-
CASSPNARNEQFF
TGTGCCAGCAGCCCTAACGCCCGGAATGAGCAGTTCTTC
>once|TRBJ2-2|TRBV9|TRBD1
CASSRYGQGFWTGELFF
TGTGCCAGCAGCCGGTACGGACAGGGATTTTGGACCGGGGAGCTGTTTTTT
>-|TRBJ1-1|TRBV18|TRBD1
CASSPLTGGGTEAFF
TGTGCCAGCTCACCCCTGACAGGGGGGGGCACTGAAGCTTTCTTT
>-|TRBJ2-7|TRBV3-1/TRBV3-2|TRBD1
CASSPLTGDSAYEQYF
TGTGCCAGCAGCCCCTTGACAGGGGACAGCGCCTACGAGCAGTACTTC
>-|TRBJ1-5|TRBV7-9|TRBD1
CASSRQGEDQPQHF
TGTGCCAGCAGTCGTCAGGGGGAGGATCAGCCCCAGCATTTT
>-|TRBJ1-5|TRBV6-1|-
CASSEAAGVRWDQPQHF
TGTGCCAGCAGTGAAGCTGCAGGGGTGAGGTGGGATCAGCCCCAGCATTTT
>-|TRBJ2-6|TRBV4-2|-
CASSQDWANSGANVLTF
TGTGCCAGCAGCCAAGATTGGGCAAACTCTGGGGCCAACGTCCTGACTTTC
>-|TRBJ1-5|TRBV28|-
CASSLRWETRSNQPQHF
TGTGCCAGCAGTTTACGCTGGGAGACTAGGAGCAATCAGCCCCAGCATTTT
>-|TRBJ1-2|TRBV2|TRBD1
CARQGQRYGYTF
TGTGCCAGGCAGGGACAGAGATATGGCTACACCTTC
>-|TRBJ2-1|TRBV29-1|TRBD2
CSVDTGGGLNNEQFF
TGCAGCGTTGATACCGGGGGGGGGCTCAACAATGAGCAGTTCTTC
>-|TRBJ1-1|TRBV19|-
CASSLNTEAFF
TGTGCGTCGAGCCTGAACACTGAAGCTTTCTTT
>-|TRBJ2-7|TRBV15|-
CATSRPMESGNSYEQYF
TGTGCCACCAGCAGGCCTATGGAAAGCGGAAATTCCTACGAGCAGTACTTC
>once|TRBJ1-2|TRBV10-3|TRBD1
CAISGQGKSGYTF
TGTGCCATCAGTGGACAGGGGAAGAGTGGCTACACCTTC
>-|TRBJ2-7|TRBV18|-
CASSPSKILSYEQYF
TGTGCCAGCTCACCGTCTAAGATATTATCCTACGAGCAGTACTTC
>-|TRBJ2-7|TRBV10-3|-
CAIRGGDEQYF
TGTGCCATCAGAGGGGGGGACGAGCAGTACTTC
>-|TRBJ2-3|TRBV7-9|TRBD2
CASSAGLAGRDTDTQYF
TGTGCCAGCAGCGCAGGACTAGCGGGAAGGGACACAGATACGCAGTATTTT
>-|TRBJ2-1|TRBV19|-
CASSIGRRISYNEQFF
TGTGCCAGTAGTATAGGACGGCGGATCTCCTACAATGAGCAGTTCTTC
>-|TRBJ2-3|TRBV11-3|-
CASSLAPVPTDTQYF
TGTGCCAGCAGCTTAGCCCCAGTCCCCACAGATACGCAGTATTTT